This TCR beta chain originates from a study of human T cells and chemical hapten exposure. Study-level information: Scalp application of diphenylcyclopropenone was performed weekly in patients across the entire roughly 24-week study. General observations from the study: Significantly greater numbers of large CDR3 similarity clusters came from expanded TCRs than from controls. TCRs above 1 in 1000 frequency did not change with DPC sensitization.

MiXCR was run by TCRdb on the RACE reads, yielding one entry per CDR3 protein. Of over 100,000 distinct CDR3 sequences in the sample, about 11% were seen once. CDR3 length: 16 residues. Germline V lookup: CDR1 MNHEY, CDR2 SVGEGT. V dropped 6 bases and J dropped 0; count of bases not matched to a gene: 11. Sample time point: patch test 3, about 24 weeks after DPC sensitization. Sample treatment: therapeutic diphenylcyclopropenone sensitization with weekly scalp DPC. A few counts support this clonotype. What it recognizes is unknown. The sequence came from a woman between 50 and 59 years old with alopecia areata. Some clones in this sample may be carry-over from other donors' samples. The chain employs TRBV6-2 or TRBV6-3 and TRBJ2-7; TRBD2 matches at 7 bases. Sample: whole blood, taken in connection with sensitization to the hapten diphenylcyclopropenone (DPC). The CDR3 DNA sequence: TGTGCCAGCAGCCTCACCTCTAGCGGAAGCTCCTACGAGCAGTACTTC. Translated, it gives CASSLTSSGSSYEQYF.